The present entry profiles one T cell receptor beta chain with its context. Its matching antigen is unknown. The sample comes from a study of response to subunit inactivated influenza vaccine. The study, taken as a whole, reports: Authors suggested each seasonal flu vaccination may recruit only limited numbers of new T cells.

MiXCR, run by TCRdb on the RT-PCR reads, gives a single entry per CDR3 protein. The data hold approximately 530,000 distinct CDR3 sequences, with over 10% observed a single time. The CDR3 length is 12 residues. Per germline, CDR1 MNHNY and CDR2 SVGAGI (reference sequence). Trimming took 6 bases from V and 2 from J; bases not matched to a gene: 0. The chain uses TRBV6-6 and TRBJ2-7; TRBD1 agrees at 8 bases. Sequences were derived from PBMCs from blood, sampled roughly 6 weeks after vaccination. The receptor was derived from a man aged 50 to 60 who received an inactivated influenza vaccine. Written as DNA, the CDR3 is TGTGCCAGCAGGACAGGGGCCTACGAGCAGTACTTC. Translating it yields CASRTGAYEQYF.